The present TCR beta chain was sequenced within a study of cytomegalovirus exposure and HLA in healthy donors (dated by TCRdb to the late 2010s). Regarding the research as a whole: According to an earlier analysis of 587 of the donors, about 179 million T cells yielded roughly 110 million unique TCR beta sequences and about 300 Gb of sequence data. To predict cytomegalovirus infection status, the study brought together high-throughput TCR immunosequencing, statistical association of individual TCRs with disease status, and machine learning. Donor age, sex, ethnicity and CMV serostatus were collected together with the repertoire data. Along with the approximately 700-subject first cohort, a separate validation cohort of over a hundred different subjects was used. A later analysis re-analyzed previously published TCR beta repertoires from 600 to 850 donors and added high-resolution HLA genotyping to study TCR occurrence patterns. Roughly 5 DR-DQ haplotypes were treated as single units for association and clustering because of strong linkage in the cohort. Using immunosequencing, the study profiled T cell repertoires from about 650 subjects and related those repertoires to cytomegalovirus serostatus. The number of donors typed differed by locus, with roughly 620-640 for A, B, C, DRB1 and DQB1, more than 500 for DQA1, nearly 610 for DPA1, and some 440 for DPB1. Rather than using new phenotypic data, the later analysis identified candidate immune exposures from TCR beta sequences and from how often those sequences occurred across donors. Class I and class II HLA loci were covered by the typing at four-digit resolution. The aim of the study was to test whether cataloging public T cell receptors could identify signatures of past pathogen exposure. All discovery cohort repertoires had been generated using a single sequencing platform. An earlier analysis of some 600 of the donors applied high-throughput TCR beta sequencing to assess whether each TCR beta V gene segment acted as functional or pseudogenic. Among roughly 370 genotyped donors of the cohort, an average of approximately 240,000 unique TCR beta nucleotide sequences were sequenced per donor, about a sixth of them non-productive. An early release covering roughly 640 HLA-typed donors comprised around 300 gigabases of sequencing data and tens of millions of unique TCR sequences. Among the approximately 400 genotyped donors, around 81% belonged to the genetic ancestry cluster associated with self-reported Caucasian donors. A later genetic analysis used genome-wide SNP genotypes for about three fifths of the 666 donors, treating that subset as a discovery cohort.

The cohort comprised 710 or so healthy bone marrow donors. Cohort members were all nominally healthy when sampled, although unrecorded immune exposures were likely present. The donor tested CMV seronegative, placing the donor among the 350 or so seronegative members of the cohort. Every donor gave a peripheral blood sample, and the peripheral blood mononuclear cells from that sample were used for TCR beta sequencing. Genomic DNA was extracted from the blood cell samples with the Qiagen DNeasy Blood Extraction Kit. With regard to this clone: Its antigen is still unknown. No much larger clonotype is one base removed from it; base qualities were not supplied.

Preparation of the library involved the immunoSEQ multiplex PCR assay. For the multiplex PCR, a mixture combining 60 forward primers for TCR Vbeta segments and 13 reverse primers for TCR Jbeta segments was used. A multiplex PCR assay on genomic DNA amplified the CDR3 region of rearranged TCR beta genes. On the Illumina HiSeq System, the amplified TCR beta libraries were sequenced as 87-base-pair reads. On the authors' methods: A later analysis tallied 80 million to 95 million unique TCR beta chains across the approximately 670 repertoires, and approximately 12 million of those chains were shared by two or more donors. Raw reads were error-corrected and collapsed into unique sequences by a nearest-neighbor algorithm in which closely related sequences were merged to remove PCR and sequencing errors. CDR3 sequences were aligned to IMGT reference sequences to assign V, D and J gene segments. For a sequence to be retained, at least a six-nucleotide match to both a V gene segment and a J gene segment was required. Rearrangements were called productive when the CDR3 lacked stop codons and stayed in frame with V and J; all others were non-productive. CDR3 was defined according to IMGT convention as the region running from the second conserved V-encoded cysteine to the conserved J-encoded phenylalanine. Sequences without an unambiguous match to a single V gene segment were excluded from the earlier analysis of 500 to 700 of the donors. In an earlier analysis of several hundred of the donors, V segments were called functional above 56.7% productive rearrangements and were called segregating when the between-donor standard deviation exceeded 5%. A statistical classification framework was built to diagnose cytomegalovirus status from the catalog of TCR beta chain sequences. In a later analysis, TCR nucleotide sequences were compared against IMGT/GENE-DB human TR gene sequences so that V and J genes could be assigned. The TCRdist pipeline was used in a later analysis to assign CDR3 sequences and most-parsimonious VDJ recombination scenarios. In a later analysis, every TCR beta chain was defined by the combination of its CDR3 amino acid sequence and its V-gene family, and reads without a unique V-gene family were dropped. To address suspected cross-contamination and a sequencing artifact, a later analysis removed over 500 highly shared, low-generation-probability nucleotide sequences. A later analysis calculated a clonal expansion index for each public chain from normalized within-repertoire ranks of inferred template counts. A later analysis computed generation probabilities with a VDJ recombination model fitted to out-of-frame rearrangements, and checked the results against IGoR. In a later analysis, hypergeometric tests were used to score TCR-TCR, TCR-HLA and TCR-CMV co-occurrence, with a repertoire-size bias correction applied to TCR pairs. In a later analysis, false discovery rates were estimated by permuting HLA or CMV assignments 20 times. In a later analysis, co-occurring TCRs were grouped using DBSCAN, and TCRdist sequence similarity was added for clustering within HLA-allele-positive subsets. For co-occurrence clustering, repertoires with fewer than 30,000 or more than 120,000 public chains were excluded, along with four to six repertoires with anomalous nucleotide sharing. Held by TCRdb, this immuneACCESS table contains in-frame sequences only and omits some clones. Under half of the omission traces to an unresolved V gene where checked; the cause of the rest is unknown. The DNA gave D and trimming, while V, J and clone size come from that table. This sample holds over 65,000 clones; 78% were observed only once. The ten top clones hold roughly a tenth of the sample.

General study outcomes and caveats: A further reported finding was that TCR beta sequences accurately predicted the HLA-A and HLA-B alleles for most subjects in the first cohort. The 87-base-pair reads could not distinguish some IMGT-functional V segments, including TRBV6-2 and TRBV6-3, so those segments were excluded. A later analysis found that most CMV-associated TCR beta chains appeared HLA-restricted, with HLA associations seemingly driven largely by CMV exposure. Specific HLA alleles were associated with 16,951 TCR beta sequences at a false discovery rate of 0.05 in a later analysis. About 17 rarely observed V segments, including chromosome 9 orphons, were excluded from the earlier analysis of some 590 of the donors because counts were too low. In an earlier analysis of a few hundred of the donors, most TCR beta V segments were observed in productive rearrangements about 87% or about 30% of the time, broadly matching IMGT annotations. V-gene and J-gene trimming of TCR beta chains was associated with a missense DCLRE1C variant in a later genetic analysis, and the association was replicated in an independent cohort. The authors suggested that the approach could potentially be extended to other disease states and immunological phenotypes. In a later analysis, TCR association rates were found to vary across HLA loci, with the most associated TCRs seen for DRB1 alleles and the fewest for HLA-C alleles. The cohort was sequenced for TCR beta chains only, and without alpha or paired-chain data the features that could be detected were limited. Across donors, most TCR sequences were observed very rarely, whereas some public TCRs were present in many individuals. In a later analysis, several top co-occurrence clusters were reported to appear linked to parvovirus B19, influenza, CMV and Epstein-Barr virus. Assigning TCR associations to individual alleles was difficult when HLA alleles, especially DR and DQ, strongly co-occurred. The presence/absence analyses assumed that sequencing depth was roughly uniform across donors, and that assumption may not be true. According to a later genetic analysis, donors in an Asian-associated ancestry cluster had fewer N-insertions in productive TCRs than the roughly 700-donor mean. A cluster of highly shared sequence variants was judged likely to represent a technical artifact of the sequencing pipeline. In both the original and validation cohorts, the classifier was reported to diagnose cytomegalovirus status with high specificity and sensitivity. Immune exposure information for the cohort was limited to CMV serostatus. A later analysis found that HLA-associated TCR beta chains were more clonally expanded and had lower generation probabilities than equally common non-associated chains. Because HLA typing was unavailable for some donors at each locus, only the typed subset was used in association tests. In vitro tests confirmed that a few of the cytomegalovirus-associated TCR beta chains recognize cytomegalovirus antigens. The study listed approximately 150 TCR beta chains as associated with cytomegalovirus. Linkage disequilibrium might explain the correlated functional status among segregating V segments, but an unknown experimental factor could not be ruled out.

CDR1 and CDR2, per the germline V gene, are KGHSH and LQKENI. The CDR3 spans 12 residues, from the cysteine through the phenylalanine. Just the 36-base CDR3 DNA is kept, in frame starting at base 1. V and J are truncated by 6 bases and 5 bases respectively, leaving an intervening sequence of 10 bases. The specimen was PBMCs. The receptor was derived from a man in his forties in good health and CMV-seronegative. The chain uses TRBV18 and TRBJ1-1; the D gene assignment is ambiguous. Here the CDR3 is given as CASSTRGTEAFF. In nucleotide form, the sequence is TGTGCCAGCTCCACGCGGGGAACTGAAGCTTTCTTT.